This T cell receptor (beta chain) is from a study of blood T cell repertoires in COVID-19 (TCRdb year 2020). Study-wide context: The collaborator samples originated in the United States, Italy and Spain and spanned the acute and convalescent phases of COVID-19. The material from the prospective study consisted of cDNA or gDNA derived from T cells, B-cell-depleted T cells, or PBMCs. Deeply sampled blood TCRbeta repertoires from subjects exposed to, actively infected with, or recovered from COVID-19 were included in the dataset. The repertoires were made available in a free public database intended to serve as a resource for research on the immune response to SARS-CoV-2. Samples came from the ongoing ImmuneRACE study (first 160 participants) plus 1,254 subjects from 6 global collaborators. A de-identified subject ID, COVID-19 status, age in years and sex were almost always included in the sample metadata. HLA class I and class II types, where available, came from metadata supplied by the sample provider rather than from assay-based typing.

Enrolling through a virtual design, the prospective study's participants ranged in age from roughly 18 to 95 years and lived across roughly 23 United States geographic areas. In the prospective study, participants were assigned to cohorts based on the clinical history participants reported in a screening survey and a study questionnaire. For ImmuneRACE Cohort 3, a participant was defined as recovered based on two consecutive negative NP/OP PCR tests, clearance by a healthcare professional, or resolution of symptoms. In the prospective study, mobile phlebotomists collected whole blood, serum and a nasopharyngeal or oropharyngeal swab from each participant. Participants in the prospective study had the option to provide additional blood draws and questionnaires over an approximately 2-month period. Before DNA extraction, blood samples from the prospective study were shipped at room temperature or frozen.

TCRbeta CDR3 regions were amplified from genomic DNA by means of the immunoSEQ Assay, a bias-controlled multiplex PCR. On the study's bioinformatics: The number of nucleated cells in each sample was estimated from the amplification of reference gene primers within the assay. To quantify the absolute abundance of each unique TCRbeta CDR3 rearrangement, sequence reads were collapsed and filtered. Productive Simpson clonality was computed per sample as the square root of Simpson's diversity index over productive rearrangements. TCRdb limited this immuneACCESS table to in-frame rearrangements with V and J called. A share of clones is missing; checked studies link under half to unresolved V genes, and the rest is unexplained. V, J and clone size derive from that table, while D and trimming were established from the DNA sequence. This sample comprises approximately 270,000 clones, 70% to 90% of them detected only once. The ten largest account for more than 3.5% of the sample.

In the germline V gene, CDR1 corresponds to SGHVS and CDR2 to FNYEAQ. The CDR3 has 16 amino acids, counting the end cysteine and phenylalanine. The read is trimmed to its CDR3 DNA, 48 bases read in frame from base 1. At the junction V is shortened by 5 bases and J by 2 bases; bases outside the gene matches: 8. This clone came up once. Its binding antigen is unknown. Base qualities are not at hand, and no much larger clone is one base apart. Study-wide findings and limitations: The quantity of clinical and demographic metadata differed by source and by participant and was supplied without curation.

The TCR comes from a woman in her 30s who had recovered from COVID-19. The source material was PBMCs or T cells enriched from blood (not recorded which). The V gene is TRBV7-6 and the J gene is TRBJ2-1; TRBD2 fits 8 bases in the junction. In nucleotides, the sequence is TGTGCCAGCAGCCCCGAACTAGCGGCTACCTACAATGAGCAGTTCTTC. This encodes CASSPELAATYNEQFF.